The next 27 T cell receptor beta chains were all read from a single sample in a study of blood T cell repertoires in COVID-19. Using immunoSEQ multiplex PCR, the repertoire was profiled, and TCRdb retains in-frame clones only, with some absent. Of under 350,000 clones listed, around nine tenths are singletons. Source material: PBMCs or T cells enriched from blood (not recorded which). The receptor set was obtained from a woman in her sixties who had recovered from COVID-19.

This chain joins TRBV28 and TRBJ1-4; unclear D gene. CDR3 size: 15 residues. Looked up from germline, CDR1 is MDHEN and CDR2 is SYDVKM. V lost 2 bases to trimming and J lost 6 bases, with 13 bases between them. CDR3 DNA: TGTGCCAGCAGTTTAGGGCGGGGTGGGGATGAAAAACTGTTTTTT. Protein sequence: CASSLGRGGDEKLFF.

V and J are TRBV7-8 and TRBJ1-1; D unclear. The CDR3 runs 14 residues. Germline V lookup: CDR1 SGHVS, CDR2 FQNEAQ. Trimming took off 1 base at V and 3 bases at J, with 9 bases between the two ends. This CDR3 is CASSLGGLYTEAFF. CDR3 coding DNA: TGTGCCAGCAGCTTAGGAGGGTTGTACACTGAAGCTTTCTTT.

This chain links TRBV28 with TRBJ1-1; TRBD1 matches at 9 bases. Germline V CDR1 and CDR2: MDHEN, SYDVKM. This CDR3 contains 15 residues. Germline trimming cut 0 bases from V and 1 base from J; bases unmatched to any gene: 0. The CDR3 loop reads CASSLWGQGNTEAFF. CDR3 coding DNA: TGTGCCAGCAGTTTATGGGGACAGGGGAACACTGAAGCTTTCTTT.

V usage is TRBV28 and J usage is TRBJ2-7; TRBD2 matches at 10 bases. Germline V gene sequence: CDR1 MDHEN, CDR2 SYDVKM. There are 14 residues in the CDR3. V trimming: 3 bases; J trimming: 5 bases; junction bases outside the gene matches: 4. The CDR3 reads CASSFLAGVHEQYF. CDR3 sequence (DNA): TGTGCCAGCAGTTTTCTAGCGGGAGTCCACGAGCAGTACTTC.

This clone was seen only once. V is TRBV9 and J is TRBJ2-7, with TRBD2 matching 7 bases. Germline CDR1 is SGDLS and CDR2 is YYNGEE. There are 14 residues in the CDR3. V was pared by 4 bases and J by 2 bases, with 6 bases of the junction left unmatched. CDR3 amino acids: CASSSSGGTYEQYF. Here the CDR3 DNA reads TGTGCCAGCAGCTCCTCCGGGGGGACCTACGAGCAGTACTTC.

The rearrangement uses TRBV10-3 and TRBJ2-7; a weak D match, TRBD1 (5 bases). V was cut by 6 bases and J by 2 bases, with 17 bases left in between. CDR3 length: 15 amino acids. The germline gives CDR1 ENHRY, CDR2 SYGVKD. The CDR3 coding sequence is TGTGCCATCAGAGGATCGCAGGGAAGGCCCTACGAGCAGTACTTC. It encodes CAIRGSQGRPYEQYF.

V is TRBV5-1 and J is TRBJ2-3, with 8 bases identical to TRBD1. There are 15 residues in the CDR3. V was clipped by 6 bases and J by 0 bases; unmatched bases: 6. Germline V gene lookup returns CDR1 SGHRS and CDR2 YFSETQ. CDR3: CASTGGPTSTDTQYF. The CDR3 region has the DNA TGCGCCAGCACAGGGGGCCCGACTAGCACAGATACGCAGTATTTT. Based on the CDR3 plus reference TRBV5-1 and TRBJ2-3, the full variable domain is KAGVTQTPRYLIKTRGQQVTLSCSPISGHRSVSWYQQTPGQGLQFLFEYFSETQRNKGNFPGRFSGRQFSNSRSEMNVSTLELGDSALYLCASTGGPTSTDTQYFGPGTRLTVL.

This clone was recorded only once. V and J are TRBV12-2 and TRBJ2-1; TRBD2, the table's D call, lacks a check against the DNA. TRBV12-2 corresponds to a pseudogene. The CDR3 is 14 amino acids. CDR3 DNA: TGTGCAAGTCGCATCGGGAAATCCTACAATGAGCAGTTCTTC. It is translated as CASRIGKSYNEQFF.

The J gene is TRBJ2-7, the V gene TRBV12-3 or TRBV12-4; D gene uncertain. V shed 0 bases and J shed 4 bases, with 4 bases lying between them. This CDR3 is built from 12 residues. The CDR3 DNA reads as TGTGCCAGCAGTTTAGCGCGGTACGAGCAGTACTTC. Translation: CASSLARYEQYF.

V is TRBV10-3 and J is TRBJ2-5, with D possibly matching TRBD1 (7 bases). CDR1 is ENHRY, CDR2 SYGVKD, per germline. The CDR3 runs to 12 residues. V was shortened by 8 bases and J by 4 bases, with 11 bases between the two germline ends. The CDR3 coding sequence is TGTGCCATCGGGCAGGGGGGAGAGACCCAGTACTTC. It is translated as CAIGQGGETQYF.

Comment on this clone: Because the CDR3's place on the DNA is in doubt, the DNA is left out and the CDR3 is given as listed by TCRdb. The chain has TRBV28 and TRBJ1-5. The germline gives CDR1 MDHEN, CDR2 SYDVKM. The CDR3 comprises 14 residues, both ends counted. This CDR3 reads CASSFGSGVQPQHF.

The CDR3 DNA is TGTGCCAGCAGCGTAGTTTTGGGCCGGGGGACAGATACGCAGTATTTT. Protein: CASSVVLGRGTDTQYF. This chain joins TRBV9 and TRBJ2-3; D may be TRBD2 (6 bases). Germline loops: CDR1 SGDLS, CDR2 YYNGEE. This CDR3 comprises 16 residues. V dropped 0 bases and J dropped 3 bases, with 14 bases sitting between them.

DNA of the CDR3: TGTGCCAGCAGAGCCGGGACTAGAAAAGGACGGGGCGAGCAGTACTTC. Residues: CASRAGTRKGRGEQYF. The J gene is TRBJ2-7, the V gene TRBV2; the match to TRBD2 covers 8 bases. The V gene's germline CDR1 is SNHLY and CDR2 FYNNEI. This CDR3 comprises 16 residues. The junction had 16 bases not matched to a gene; V was cut back by 6 bases and J by 6 bases.

The J gene is TRBJ2-3, the V gene TRBV28; D possibly corresponds to TRBD2 (5 bases). Germline V gives CDR1 MDHEN, CDR2 SYDVKM. Trimming took 10 bases from V and 0 from J, leaving 14 bases between them. The CDR3 has 14 residues. The chain's CDR3 is CAIGGSGSTDTQYF. CDR3 DNA: TGTGCCATAGGTGGAAGCGGTAGCACAGATACGCAGTATTTT.

V gene TRBV24-1 combines with J gene TRBJ2-3; 10 bases are shared with TRBD2. After removal of 4 bases from V and 4 bases from J, the junction contained 4 bases not matched to a gene. Germline V gene sequence: CDR1 KGHDR, CDR2 SFDVKD. The CDR3 is made up of 15 amino acids. CDR3 residues: CATSDPSGSSDTQYF. CDR3 sequence (DNA): TGTGCCACCAGTGACCCTAGCGGGAGCTCAGATACGCAGTATTTT.

DNA of the CDR3: TGTGCCAGCAGCATCAGACAGGGGGGGGATTCACCCCTCCACTTT. Protein sequence: CASSIRQGGDSPLHF. This chain connects TRBV2 to TRBJ1-6, with 9 bases that match TRBD1. There are 15 residues in the CDR3. The germline CDR1 and CDR2 sequences are SNHLY and FYNNEI. Unmatched junction bases numbered 8, after V lost 6 bases and J lost 8 bases.

CDR3 sequence reads: CASSADTEQFF. DNA for the CDR3: TGTGCCAGCAGCGCGGACACTGAGCAGTTCTTC. V and J are TRBV9 and TRBJ2-1; tentatively, D is TRBD1 (5 bases). V shed 3 bases and J shed 9 bases, with 7 bases lying between them. The CDR3 sequence is 11 residues long. The germline V gene encodes CDR1 SGDLS and CDR2 YYNGEE.

CDR3 nucleotide sequence: TGTGCCAGCAGTGGACCTACTAGCGGGGGAACCTACGAGCAGTACTTC. It yields the protein CASSGPTSGGTYEQYF. The V gene is TRBV5-4, the J gene TRBJ2-7, with 11 positions matching TRBD2. The germline gives CDR1 SGHNT, CDR2 YYREEE (reference sequence). The CDR3 covers 16 residues. V was pared by 5 bases and J by 2 bases, with 9 bases of the junction left unmatched. The variable domain in full, with the rest retrieved from reference TRBV5-4 and TRBJ2-7, is ETGVTQSPTHLIKTRGQQVTLRCSSQSGHNTVSWYQQALGQGPQFIFQYYREEENGRGNFPPRFSGLQFPNYSSELNVNALELDDSALYLCASSGPTSGGTYEQYFGPGTRLTVT.

V usage is TRBV19 and J usage is TRBJ2-3, with TRBD1 as a possible D gene (5 bases). The CDR3 is 15 residues long. V was shortened by 3 bases and J by 2 bases, with 12 bases between the two germline ends. Germline values: CDR1 LNHDA, CDR2 SQIVND (reference sequence). In nucleotides, the CDR3 is TGTGCCAGTAGTATCGAGCAGGGCTACACAGATACGCAGTATTTT. Translation: CASSIEQGYTDTQYF.

CDR3 protein: CASSAQGSYTEAFF. As DNA, the CDR3 is TGCGCCAGCAGCGCTCAGGGTTCGTACACTGAAGCTTTCTTT. V usage is TRBV5-1 and J usage is TRBJ1-1, with D perhaps TRBD1 (5 bases). The CDR3 sequence is 14 residues long. The germline gives CDR1 SGHRS, CDR2 YFSETQ. The V gene lost 4 bases and the J gene lost 3 bases, with 13 bases spanning the gap.

J is TRBJ2-5 and V is TRBV6-4, with 10 bases that match TRBD2. Looked up from germline, CDR1 is MRHNA and CDR2 is SNTAGT. The junction had 7 bases not matched to a gene; V was cut back by 9 bases and J by 6 bases. The CDR3 has 13 amino acids. The CDR3 DNA is TGTGCCAGAGAGCGGGGGGGGAGGAAGACCCAGTACTTC. Residues: CARERGGRKTQYF.

The rearrangement joins TRBV4-2 to TRBJ2-1; 14 nucleotides match TRBD2. V gave up 3 bases and J gave up 4 bases; unmatched junction bases: 11. Germline loops: CDR1 LGHNA, CDR2 YNFKEQ. The CDR3 spans 19 residues. As DNA, the CDR3 is TGTGCCAGCAGCCATGCGACTAGCGGGGGGGCCGGGGAGTACAATGAGCAGTTCTTC. Translation gives CASSHATSGGAGEYNEQFF.

The chain has TRBV9 and TRBJ1-2; D perhaps matches TRBD1 (5 bases). This CDR3 contains 11 residues. Germline values: CDR1 SGDLS, CDR2 YYNGEE. Trimming cost V 5 bases and J 8 bases, with 10 bases left between them. CDR3 sequence reads: CASRQVGGYTF. The CDR3 region has the DNA TGTGCCAGCAGACAGGTGGGGGGCTACACCTTC.

The CDR3: CASSLGQGNSVNEKLFF. CDR3 nucleotides: TGTGCCAGCAGCTTGGGGCAGGGGAACTCAGTTAATGAAAAACTGTTTTTT. The chain couples TRBV5-8 to TRBJ1-4, with D perhaps matching TRBD1 (6 bases). The length of the CDR3 is 17 residues. The V and J ends lost 0 bases and 4 bases respectively, with 16 bases between them. CDR1 is SGHTS, CDR2 YDEGEE, per germline.

The V call is TRBV14, the J call TRBJ1-1; the D gene is possibly TRBD1 (6 bases). The germline V gene has CDR1 SGHDN and CDR2 FVKESK. The CDR3 runs 11 residues. V was shortened by 5 bases and J by 11 bases, with 12 bases between the two germline ends. The CDR3 region is CASSKGGDAFF. The CDR3 nucleotides read TGTGCCAGCAGCAAGGGGGGGGACGCTTTCTTT.

The V call is TRBV5-1, the J call TRBJ2-2; D may be TRBD1 (6 bases). Germline CDR1 is SGHRS and CDR2 is YFSETQ. V shed 8 bases and J shed 0 bases, with 11 bases lying between them. The CDR3 length is 14 residues. The CDR3 sequence: CASSGTTNTGELFF. The CDR3 DNA reads TGCGCCAGTTCCGGGACAACGAACACCGGGGAGCTGTTTTTT.

The rearrangement links TRBV20-1 to TRBJ2-5, with 11 positions matching TRBD2. Germline V CDR1 and CDR2: DFQATT, SNEGSKA (reference sequence). V dropped 3 bases and J dropped 3; count of bases not matched to a gene: 12. The CDR3 has 17 amino acids. CDR3 protein: CSASFTGISGREETQYF. CDR3 bases: TGCAGTGCTAGTTTCACAGGGATTAGCGGGAGGGAAGAGACCCAGTACTTC.